This TCR beta chain was captured by sequencing in a study of shared clonotypes between healthy human individuals. Study findings and constraints: Depth of sequencing was expected to influence donor clonotype sharing. Shared clonotypes across all four donors exceeded non-shared ones in generation probability.

About this clone itself: The antigen is undetermined.

Terminally differentiated effector memory CD45RA+ cells were excluded from the naive CD8 cells, which were CD45RO-negative and positively selected for CCR7. The V gene end was trimmed by 3 bases and the J gene end by 3 bases; junction bases not matched to a gene: 7. The CDR3 totals 16 residues. CDR1 is MNHEY and CDR2 is SVGAGI in the germline V gene. TCRdb's table, derived via immunoSEQ multiplex PCR, lists solely in-frame clones and lacks some. The sample has approximately 720,000 clones; just over 90% are singletons. This rearrangement joins TRBV6-5 to TRBJ2-7; 11 bases fit TRBD2. The source material was naive CD8+ T cells sorted from blood. The receptor was isolated from a man aged 25 to 40 in good health. The CDR3 reads CASSYSSGRFNYEQYF. For the CDR3, the DNA is TGTGCCAGCAGTTATTCTAGCGGGAGGTTTAACTACGAGCAGTACTTC.